These 17 T cell receptor beta chains came from one sample sequenced in a study of technical replicates of blood from several donors. Only in-frame clones appear in the TCRdb table, and some are missing; sequencing was by immunoSEQ multiplex PCR. The sample yields about 81,000 clones, about 94% seen once. Input material: T cells isolated from PBMCs. The receptors come from a human donor in good health.

About this clone: The junction shows a germline mismatch at one end, possibly a read error. The chain links TRBV28 to TRBJ1-5; D gene ambiguous. The CDR3 contains 12 residues. The germline CDR1 and CDR2 sequences are MDHEN and SYDVKM. In DNA form, the CDR3 reads TGTGTCAGCAGTTTTGCTGCAGGGCCCCAGCATTTT. Its protein product is CVSSFAAGPQHF.

This clone was detected only once. This chain links TRBV6-5 with TRBJ2-3, with TRBD1 identical over 11 bases. Per germline, CDR1 MNHEY and CDR2 SVGAGI. This CDR3 contains 14 residues. V shed 6 bases, J shed 3 bases, and the junction held 2 bases outside the gene matches. CDR3 in amino acids: CASRGDRGTDTQYF. The CDR3, as DNA: TGTGCCAGCAGGGGGGACAGGGGGACAGATACGCAGTATTTT.

The chain carries TRBV28 and TRBJ2-2; 10 bases map to TRBD2. CDR1 and CDR2 from the germline V gene are MDHEN and SYDVKM. The CDR3 has 16 residues. Trimming removed 5 bases from V and 4 bases from J; junction bases left unmatched: 7. This chain's CDR3 is CASSVQREGVTGELFF. CDR3 nucleotide sequence: TGTGCCAGCAGTGTCCAGCGGGAGGGCGTCACCGGGGAGCTGTTTTTT.

This clone turned up a few times. The rearrangement uses TRBV30 and TRBJ1-1; 11 positions agree with TRBD1. Trimming at V came to 5 bases and at J to 0 bases, leaving 2 bases not matched to a gene. There are 14 residues in the CDR3. Germline V gene lookup returns CDR1 GTSNPN and CDR2 SVGIG (reference sequence). DNA for the CDR3: TGTGCCTGGTGGGACAGGGGGATGAACACTGAAGCTTTCTTT. It codes for CAWWDRGMNTEAFF. The full variable domain, with the rest looked up from reference TRBV30 and TRBJ1-1, is SQTIHQWPATLVQPVGSPLSLECTVEGTSNPNLYWYRQAAGRGLQLLFYSVGIGQISSEVPQNLSASRPQDRQFILSSKKLLLSDSGFYLCAWWDRGMNTEAFFGQGTRLTVV.

This clone appeared a single time. The chain carries TRBV9 and TRBJ1-4; 11 nucleotides line up with TRBD1. Germline lookup yields CDR1 SGDLS and CDR2 YYNGEE. The CDR3 spans 16 residues. J was trimmed by 8 bases and V by 3 bases; bases with no gene match: 9. The CDR3 region has the DNA TGTGCCAGCAGCGCTAGGACAGGGGGCTTAGGGGAAAAACTGTTTTTT. Protein: CASSARTGGLGEKLFF.

This chain connects TRBV10-3 to TRBJ2-7; 11 bases map to TRBD2. CDR1 is ENHRY and CDR2 is SYGVKD in the germline V gene. V was clipped by 6 bases and J by 3 bases; unmatched bases: 7. The CDR3 totals 15 residues. CDR3 DNA: TGTGCCATCAGGGAACTAGCGGGAGCCTTCTACGAGCAGTACTTC. Its protein product is CAIRELAGAFYEQYF.

The CDR3 here is CAWSFPFEGVNYGYTF. The CDR3 bases are TGTGCCTGGAGTTTTCCGTTTGAGGGGGTAAACTATGGCTACACCTTC. V gene TRBV30 combines with J gene TRBJ1-2, with D possibly matching TRBD1 (6 bases). CDR3 length: 16 residues. Looked up from germline, CDR1 is GTSNPN and CDR2 is SVGIG (reference sequence). Trimming removed 2 bases at V and 2 bases at J, with 18 bases between. The entire variable domain, with the rest obtained from reference TRBV30 and TRBJ1-2, is as follows: SQTIHQWPATLVQPVGSPLSLECTVEGTSNPNLYWYRQAAGRGLQLLFYSVGIGQISSEVPQNLSASRPQDRQFILSSKKLLLSDSGFYLCAWSFPFEGVNYGYTFGSGTRLTVV.

The chain is built from TRBV19 and TRBJ1-4, with 10 bases identical to TRBD1. This CDR3 has 13 residues. Germline loops: CDR1 LNHDA, CDR2 SQIVND (reference sequence). The ends lost 8 bases at V and 8 bases at J; junction bases unmatched: 5. Written as DNA, the CDR3 is TGTGCCAGTGGGGACAGGGGTGGCGAAAAACTGTTTTTT. It translates to CASGDRGGEKLFF.

This chain uses TRBV14 with TRBJ2-1; the match to TRBD2 covers 9 bases. CDR1 SGHDN and CDR2 FVKESK come from the germline V gene. The CDR3 is 18 residues long. The junction had 15 bases not matched to a gene; V was cut back by 2 bases and J by 7 bases. The CDR3 region has the DNA TGTGCCAGCAGCCAAACGGGACTCCTGGGACTAGCTGGGAATGAGCAGTTCTTC. Translating it yields CASSQTGLLGLAGNEQFF. The variable domain in full, with the rest retrieved from reference TRBV14 and TRBJ2-1, is EAGVTQFPSHSVIEKGQTVTLRCDPISGHDNLYWYRRVMGKEIKFLLHFVKESKQDESGMPNNRFLAERTGGTYSTLKVQPAELEDSGVYFCASSQTGLLGLAGNEQFFGPGTRLTVL.

This chain uses TRBV7-3 with TRBJ2-7; 8 nucleotides align to TRBD1. V lost 9 bases and J lost 2; bases outside the gene matches: 12. The V gene's germline CDR1 is SGHTA and CDR2 FQGTGA. This CDR3 has 15 residues. The CDR3 is CASKEKDRGPYEQYF. The CDR3 region has the DNA TGTGCCAGTAAAGAAAAAGACAGGGGCCCCTACGAGCAGTACTTC.

This clone occurred once. The V call is TRBV9, the J call TRBJ2-3; D gene uncertain. CDR1 is SGDLS, CDR2 YYNGEE, per germline. The CDR3 spans 15 residues. V lost 0 bases to trimming and J lost 0 bases, with 8 bases between them. The CDR3 region has the DNA TGTGCCAGCAGCGTAGTTGAGACTAGCACAGATACGCAGTATTTT. It specifies CASSVVETSTDTQYF.

The chain carries TRBV7-6 and TRBJ1-1; a weak D match, TRBD1 (5 bases). The germline V and J ends were trimmed by 5 bases and 0 bases, with 13 bases remaining between them. CDR1 SGHVS and CDR2 FNYEAQ come from the germline V gene. The CDR3 consists of 15 residues. In nucleotides, the CDR3 is TGTGCCAGCAGCCAGCTCCGGGGGATGAACACTGAAGCTTTCTTT. Translated: CASSQLRGMNTEAFF.

The chain uses TRBV5-6 and TRBJ2-1, with 7 bases identical to TRBD1. From germline, CDR1 is SGHDT and CDR2 YYEEEE. Trimming took 7 bases from V and 2 from J; bases not matched to a gene: 6. The length of the CDR3 is 14 residues. In DNA form, the CDR3 reads TGTGCCAGCTATGCGACAGGGCCCTACAATGAGCAGTTCTTC. Amino acids: CASYATGPYNEQFF.

The CDR3 DNA follows: TGTGCCAGCAGTTTAAGGCTAGGTAACTACGAGCAGTACTTC. It encodes CASSLRLGNYEQYF. The chain carries TRBV27 and TRBJ2-7; D remains ambiguous. Trimming shortened V by 2 bases and J by 3 bases, and 11 bases separated the two germline ends. The CDR3 is made up of 14 amino acids. Germline V gene lookup returns CDR1 MNHEY and CDR2 SMNVEV (reference sequence).

This chain uses TRBV29-1 with TRBJ2-1; no firm D call. Germline assignment: CDR1 SQVTM and CDR2 ANQGSEA. V gave up 5 bases and J gave up 7 bases, with 6 bases separating them. This CDR3 is 10 amino acids long. The CDR3 spells CSVPVNEQFF. The CDR3 DNA reads as TGCAGCGTTCCCGTAAATGAGCAGTTCTTC.

The rearrangement joins TRBV4-3 to TRBJ2-7, with D perhaps matching TRBD1 (5 bases). The CDR3 has 15 amino acids. CDR1 and CDR2 from the germline V gene are LGHNA and YSLEER. V was shortened by 3 bases and J by 3 bases, with 15 bases between the two germline ends. The CDR3 protein is CASSQVRQGNYEQYF. The DNA of the CDR3 is TGCGCCAGCAGCCAGGTTAGGCAGGGAAACTACGAGCAGTACTTC.

The V and J genes are TRBV14 and TRBJ2-7; D is uncertain. The CDR3 spans 11 residues. Germline V gene lookup returns CDR1 SGHDN and CDR2 FVKESK. V was pared by 3 bases and J by 3 bases, with 3 bases between. DNA of the CDR3: TGTGCCAGCAGCCAGTACTACGAGCAGTACTTC. It translates to CASSQYYEQYF.